This TCR beta chain was obtained from a study of blood T cell repertoires in COVID-19. Study-wide context: T cells, B-cell-depleted T cells, or PBMCs supplied cDNA or gDNA.

Authors' processing steps: Reference gene primer amplification gave estimated nucleated cell counts. Assay used: immunoSEQ multiplex PCR; TCRdb lists only in-frame clones, some missing. V and J calls plus clone size are reproduced from that table; the DNA served to infer D and trimming. Here the sample spans tens of thousands of clones, approximately 91% being singletons. The CDR3 is made up of 14 amino acids. V shed 2 bases and J shed 5 bases, with 10 bases lying between them. Germline values: CDR1 SGHTA, CDR2 FQGTGA. This clonotype was obtained from a human donor in a cohort sampled during active COVID-19. The V call is TRBV7-3, the J call TRBJ2-1, with a tentative D call TRBD2 (6 bases). The sequenced sample consisted of peripheral blood. CDR3 in amino acids: CASSLAGTHNEQFF. The CDR3 bases are TGTGCCAGCAGCTTAGCGGGAACTCACAATGAGCAGTTCTTC. Supplemented by reference TRBV7-3 and TRBJ2-1, the full variable domain reads GAGVSQTPSNKVTEKGKYVELRCDPISGHTALYWYRQSLGQGPEFLIYFQGTGAADDSGLPNDRFFAVRPEGSVSTLKIQRTERGDSAVYLCASSLAGTHNEQFFGPGTRLTVL.